This T cell receptor (beta chain) was observed in a study of blood T cell repertoires in COVID-19. Across the study: Samples taken during acute and convalescent COVID-19 were collected in the United States, Italy and Spain.

In the authors' methods: Using reference gene primer amplification, nucleated cell counts were estimated. Here immunoSEQ multiplex PCR was the method, and the copy in TCRdb shows in-frame clones only, minus some. The V and J calls and clone size are taken from that table; D and trimming were inferred from the DNA. The sample holds some 11,000 clones; roughly 88% are singletons and the top ten take around 4.9%. In this sample, this clone turned up a few times. Sequencing was performed on peripheral blood. This sequence originates from a human donor in a cohort sampled during active COVID-19.

CDR3 loop: CASTKGPSGRIADTQYF. CDR3 DNA sequence: TGCGCCAGCACCAAGGGACCAAGCGGGAGGATCGCAGATACGCAGTATTTT. The chain couples TRBV5-1 to TRBJ2-3; 9 nucleotides match TRBD2. CDR1 and CDR2 (germline): SGHRS, YFSETQ. With 6 bases clipped from V and 4 bases from J, the junction kept 15 bases outside the gene matches. This CDR3 region has 17 residues.